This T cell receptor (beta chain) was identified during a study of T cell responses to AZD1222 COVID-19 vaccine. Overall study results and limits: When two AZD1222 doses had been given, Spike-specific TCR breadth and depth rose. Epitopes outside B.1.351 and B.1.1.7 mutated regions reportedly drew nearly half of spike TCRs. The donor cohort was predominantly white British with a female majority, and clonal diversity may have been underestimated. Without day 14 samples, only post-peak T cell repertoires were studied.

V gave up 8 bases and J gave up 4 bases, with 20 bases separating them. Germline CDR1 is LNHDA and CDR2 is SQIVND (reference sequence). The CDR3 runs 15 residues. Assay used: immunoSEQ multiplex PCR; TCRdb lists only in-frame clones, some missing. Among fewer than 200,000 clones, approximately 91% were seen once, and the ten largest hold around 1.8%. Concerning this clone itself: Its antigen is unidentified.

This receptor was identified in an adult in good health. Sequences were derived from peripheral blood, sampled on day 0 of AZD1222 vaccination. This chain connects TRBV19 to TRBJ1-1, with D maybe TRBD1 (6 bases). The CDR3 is CASGPPQLTGTEAFF. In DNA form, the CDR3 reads TGTGCCAGTGGCCCTCCGCAATTGACAGGCACTGAAGCTTTCTTT.